The subject of this entry is one TCR beta chain. The data stem from a study of cytomegalovirus exposure and HLA in healthy donors. In germline, CDR1 is LNHNV, CDR2 YYDKDF (reference sequence). The length of the CDR3 is 14 residues. V shed 0 bases and J shed 0 bases, with 5 bases lying between them. Profiled with immunoSEQ multiplex PCR; TCRdb holds only in-frame clones, not every one. Seen here are some 150,000 clones, 88% observed once, and the top ten hold just under 8%. The source of this sequence is a woman under 30 in good health and CMV-seropositive. The source material was PBMCs. The V and J genes are TRBV15 and TRBJ1-1; D is unclear. DNA for the CDR3: TGTGCCACCAGCAGAGATCCAGTGAACACTGAAGCTTTCTTT. This translates into CATSRDPVNTEAFF.